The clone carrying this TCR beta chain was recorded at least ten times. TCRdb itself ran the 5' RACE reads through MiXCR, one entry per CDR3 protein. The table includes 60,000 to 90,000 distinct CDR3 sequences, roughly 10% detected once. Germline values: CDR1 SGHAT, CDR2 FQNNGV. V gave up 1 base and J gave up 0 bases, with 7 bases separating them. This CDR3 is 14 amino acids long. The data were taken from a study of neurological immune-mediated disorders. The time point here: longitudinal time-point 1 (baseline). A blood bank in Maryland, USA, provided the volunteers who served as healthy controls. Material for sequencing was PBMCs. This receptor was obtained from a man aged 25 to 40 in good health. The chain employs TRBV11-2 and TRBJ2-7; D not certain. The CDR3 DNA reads TGTGCCAGCAGCTTAGGGTTCAGCTCCTACGAGCAGTACTTC. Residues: CASSLGFSSYEQYF.